This T cell receptor (beta chain) came from a study of T-cell reconstitution after alpha-beta-depleted transplantation in children. Unique molecular identifiers were used in preparing the TCRbeta library. TCRdb recomputed calls from the PCR reads with MiXCR, one row per CDR3 protein. The sample yields about 480,000 distinct CDR3 sequences, under 15% seen once. J was trimmed by 9 bases and V by 4 bases; bases with no gene match: 11. This CDR3 spans 14 amino acids. Germline V CDR1 and CDR2: SEHNR, FQNEAQ (reference sequence). This TCR was sampled from a human donor who donated a stem cell graft to a child with combined immunodeficiency. The source was PBMCs from the stem cell graft donor, collected from the stem cell graft. This chain connects TRBV7-9 to TRBJ2-7, with 8 nucleotides matching TRBD1. The DNA for the CDR3 is TGTGCCAGCAGCTCTGGACAGGGCCAGGGCGGGCAGTACTTC. This codes for CASSSGQGQGGQYF.